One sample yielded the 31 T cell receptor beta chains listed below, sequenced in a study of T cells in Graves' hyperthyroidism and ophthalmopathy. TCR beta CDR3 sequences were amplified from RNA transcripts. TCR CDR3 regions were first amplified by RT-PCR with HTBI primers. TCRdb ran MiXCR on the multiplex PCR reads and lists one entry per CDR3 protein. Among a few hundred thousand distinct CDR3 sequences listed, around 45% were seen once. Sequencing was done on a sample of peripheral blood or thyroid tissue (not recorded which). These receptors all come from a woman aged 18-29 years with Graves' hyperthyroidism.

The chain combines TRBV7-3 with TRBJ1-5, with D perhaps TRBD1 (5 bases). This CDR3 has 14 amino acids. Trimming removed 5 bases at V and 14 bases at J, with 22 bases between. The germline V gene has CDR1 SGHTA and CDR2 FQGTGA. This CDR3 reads CASSPGTSGSYEHF. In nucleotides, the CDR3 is TGTGCCAGCAGCCCCGGGACTAGCGGTTCATACGAGCATTTT.

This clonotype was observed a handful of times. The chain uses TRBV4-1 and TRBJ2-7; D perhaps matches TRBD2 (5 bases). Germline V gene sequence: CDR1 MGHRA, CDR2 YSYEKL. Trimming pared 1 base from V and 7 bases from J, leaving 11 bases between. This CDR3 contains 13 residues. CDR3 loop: CASSQVDRGEQYF. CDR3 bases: TGCGCCAGCAGCCAAGTGGACCGAGGGGAGCAGTACTTC.

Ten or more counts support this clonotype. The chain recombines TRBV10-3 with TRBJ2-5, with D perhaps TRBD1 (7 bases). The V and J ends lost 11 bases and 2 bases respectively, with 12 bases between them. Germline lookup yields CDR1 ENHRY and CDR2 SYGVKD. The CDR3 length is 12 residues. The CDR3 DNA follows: TGTGCCGTCGCGGGACAGCAAGAGACCCAGTACTTC. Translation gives CAVAGQQETQYF.

DNA for the CDR3: TGCAGTGCTCCCGGGACAGGGGACTGGGAGACCCAGTACTTC. It encodes CSAPGTGDWETQYF. The genes are TRBV20-1 and TRBJ2-5, with 10 bases fitting TRBD1. Germline V gene sequence: CDR1 DFQATT, CDR2 SNEGSKA (reference sequence). The CDR3 runs 14 residues. V lost 5 bases to trimming and J lost 5 bases; unmatched junction nucleotides: 8.

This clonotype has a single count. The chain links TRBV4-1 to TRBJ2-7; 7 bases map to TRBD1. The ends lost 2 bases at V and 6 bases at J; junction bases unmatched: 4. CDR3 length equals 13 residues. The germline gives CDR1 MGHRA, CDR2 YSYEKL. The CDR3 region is CASSQTGECEQYF. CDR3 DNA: TGCGCCAGCAGCCAAACAGGGGAGTGCGAGCAGTACTTC.

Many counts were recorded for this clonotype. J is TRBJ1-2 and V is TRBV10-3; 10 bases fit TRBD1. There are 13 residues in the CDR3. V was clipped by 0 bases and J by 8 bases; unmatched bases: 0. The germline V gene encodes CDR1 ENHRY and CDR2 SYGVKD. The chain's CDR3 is CAISESTGGGYTF. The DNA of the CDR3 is TGTGCCATCAGTGAGTCGACAGGGGGCGGCTACACCTTC.

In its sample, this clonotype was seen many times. Written as DNA, the CDR3 is TGTGCCACCAGTGACCCGGGGAACACTGAAGCTTTCTTT. It codes for CATSDPGNTEAFF. The genes are TRBV24-1 and TRBJ1-1; D gene uncertain. The germline V and J ends were trimmed by 4 bases and 1 base, with 6 bases remaining between them. Germline CDR1 reads KGHDR; CDR2 reads SFDVKD. The CDR3 runs to 13 residues.

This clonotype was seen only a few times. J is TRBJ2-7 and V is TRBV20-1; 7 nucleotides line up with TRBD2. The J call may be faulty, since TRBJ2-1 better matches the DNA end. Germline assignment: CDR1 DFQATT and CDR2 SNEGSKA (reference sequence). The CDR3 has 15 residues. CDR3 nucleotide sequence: TGCAGTGCTAGAGACCCCGGGACTACATACAATGAGCAGTTCTTC. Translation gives CSARDPGTTYNEQFF.

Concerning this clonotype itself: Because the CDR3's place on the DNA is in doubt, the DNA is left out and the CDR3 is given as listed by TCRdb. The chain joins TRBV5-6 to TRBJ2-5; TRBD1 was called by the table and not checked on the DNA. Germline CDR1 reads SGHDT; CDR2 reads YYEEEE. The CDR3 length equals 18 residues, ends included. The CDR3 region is CASSFYICSQRAGETQYF.

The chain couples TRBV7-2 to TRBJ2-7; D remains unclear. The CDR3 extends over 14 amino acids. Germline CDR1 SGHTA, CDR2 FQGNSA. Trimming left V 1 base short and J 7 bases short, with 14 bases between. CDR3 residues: CASSLGVQTGEQYF. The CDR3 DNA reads TGTGCCAGCAGCTTAGGGGTCCAGACCGGGGAGCAGTACTTC. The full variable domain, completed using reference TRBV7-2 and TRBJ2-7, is GAGVSQSPSNKVTEKGKDVELRCDPISGHTALYWYRQSLGQGLEFLIYFQGNSAPDKSGLPSDRFSAERTGGSVSTLTIQRTQQEDSAVYLCASSLGVQTGEQYFGPGTRLTVT.

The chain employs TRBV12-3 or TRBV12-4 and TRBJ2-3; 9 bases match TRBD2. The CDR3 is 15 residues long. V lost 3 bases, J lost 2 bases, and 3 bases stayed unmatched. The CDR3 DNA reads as TGTGCCAGCAGTTTGAGACTAGCGGACACAGATACGCAGTATTTT. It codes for CASSLRLADTDTQYF.

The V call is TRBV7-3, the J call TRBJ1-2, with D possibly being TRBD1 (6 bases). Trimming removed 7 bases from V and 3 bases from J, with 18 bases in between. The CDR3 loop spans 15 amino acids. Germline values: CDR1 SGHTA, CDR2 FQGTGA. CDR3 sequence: CASTLAGAEDYGYTF. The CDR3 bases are TGTGCCAGCACATTAGCGGGGGCGGAGGACTATGGCTACACCTTC.

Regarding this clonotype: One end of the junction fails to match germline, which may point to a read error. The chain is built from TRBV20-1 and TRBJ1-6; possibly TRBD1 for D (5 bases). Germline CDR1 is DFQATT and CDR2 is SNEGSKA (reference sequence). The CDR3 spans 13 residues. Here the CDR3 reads CSARADKNSPLHF. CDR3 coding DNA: TGCAGTGCCAGAGCGGACAAGAATTCACCCCTCCACTTT.

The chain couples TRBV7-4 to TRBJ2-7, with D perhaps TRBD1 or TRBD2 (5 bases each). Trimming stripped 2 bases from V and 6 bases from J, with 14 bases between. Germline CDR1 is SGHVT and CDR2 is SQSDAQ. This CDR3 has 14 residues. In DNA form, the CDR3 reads TGTGCCAGCAGCTTATCGGCAGGGAGTGGCGAGCAGTACTTC. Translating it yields CASSLSAGSGEQYF.

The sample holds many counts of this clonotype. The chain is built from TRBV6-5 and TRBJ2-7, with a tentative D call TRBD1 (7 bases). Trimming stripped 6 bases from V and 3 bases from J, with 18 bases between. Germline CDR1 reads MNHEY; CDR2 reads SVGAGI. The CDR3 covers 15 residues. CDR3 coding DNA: TGTGCCAGCAGCTTCATGGCAGGGGGGAACTACGAGCAGTACTTC. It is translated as CASSFMAGGNYEQYF.

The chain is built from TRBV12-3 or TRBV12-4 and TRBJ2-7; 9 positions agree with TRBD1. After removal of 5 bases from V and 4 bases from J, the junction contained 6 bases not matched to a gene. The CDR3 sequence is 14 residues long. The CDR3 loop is CASSPEDRGYEQYF. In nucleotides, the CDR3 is TGTGCCAGCAGTCCCGAGGACAGGGGATACGAGCAGTACTTC.

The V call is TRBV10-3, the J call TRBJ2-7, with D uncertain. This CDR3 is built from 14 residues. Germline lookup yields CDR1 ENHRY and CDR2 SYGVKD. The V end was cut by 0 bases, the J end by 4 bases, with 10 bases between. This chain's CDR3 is CAISESLEGYEQYF. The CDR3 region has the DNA TGTGCCATCAGTGAGTCGTTAGAAGGGTACGAGCAGTACTTC.

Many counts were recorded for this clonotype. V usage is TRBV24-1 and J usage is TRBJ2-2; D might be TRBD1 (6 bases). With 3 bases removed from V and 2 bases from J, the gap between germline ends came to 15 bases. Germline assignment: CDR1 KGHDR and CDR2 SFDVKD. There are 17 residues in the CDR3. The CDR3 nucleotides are TGTGCCACCAGTGATCCCAGGGGCAGGGCTAACACCGGGGAGCTGTTTTTT. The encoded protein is CATSDPRGRANTGELFF.

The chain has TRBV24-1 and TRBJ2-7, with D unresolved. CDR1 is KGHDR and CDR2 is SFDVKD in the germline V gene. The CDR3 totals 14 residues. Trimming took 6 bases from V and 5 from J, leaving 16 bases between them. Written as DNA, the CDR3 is TGTGCCACCAGTCCGGGCCAAGGGTTGGACGAGCAGTACTTC. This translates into CATSPGQGLDEQYF.

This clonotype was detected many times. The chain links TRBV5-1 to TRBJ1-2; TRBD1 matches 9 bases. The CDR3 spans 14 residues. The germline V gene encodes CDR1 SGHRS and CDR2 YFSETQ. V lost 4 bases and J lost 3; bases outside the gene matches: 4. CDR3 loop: CASSRTGVDYGYTF. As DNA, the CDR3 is TGCGCCAGCAGCAGGACAGGGGTGGACTATGGCTACACCTTC.

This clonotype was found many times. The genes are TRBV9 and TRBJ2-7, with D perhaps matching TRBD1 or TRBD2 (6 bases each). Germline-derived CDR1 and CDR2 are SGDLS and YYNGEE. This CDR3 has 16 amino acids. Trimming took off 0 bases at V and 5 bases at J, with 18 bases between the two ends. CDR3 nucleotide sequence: TGTGCCAGCAGCGTAGGCTGGGGGGCGATTAACCACGAGCAGTACTTC. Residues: CASSVGWGAINHEQYF.

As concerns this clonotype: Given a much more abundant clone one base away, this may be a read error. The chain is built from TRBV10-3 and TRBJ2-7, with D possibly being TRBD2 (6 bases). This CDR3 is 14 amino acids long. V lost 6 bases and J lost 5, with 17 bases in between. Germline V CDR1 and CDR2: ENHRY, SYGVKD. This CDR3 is CAISLRLGGDEQYF. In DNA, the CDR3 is TGTGCCATCAGCCTGAGACTAGGAGGCGACGAGCAGTACTTC.

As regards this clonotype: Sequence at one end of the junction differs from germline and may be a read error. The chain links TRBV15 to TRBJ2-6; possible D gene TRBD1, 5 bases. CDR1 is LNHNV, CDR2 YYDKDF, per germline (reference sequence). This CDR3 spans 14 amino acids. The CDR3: CATSRDTGMNTEAF. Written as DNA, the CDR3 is TGTGCCACCAGCAGAGATACAGGCATGAACACTGAAGCTTTC.

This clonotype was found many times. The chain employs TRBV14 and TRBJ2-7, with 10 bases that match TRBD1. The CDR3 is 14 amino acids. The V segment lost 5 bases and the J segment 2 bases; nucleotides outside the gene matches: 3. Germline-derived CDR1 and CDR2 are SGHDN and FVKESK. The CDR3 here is CASSKDRGTYEQYF. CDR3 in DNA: TGTGCCAGCAGCAAGGACAGGGGGACCTACGAGCAGTACTTC. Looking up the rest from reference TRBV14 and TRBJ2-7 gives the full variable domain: EAGVTQFPSHSVIEKGQTVTLRCDPISGHDNLYWYRRVMGKEIKFLLHFVKESKQDESGMPNNRFLAERTGGTYSTLKVQPAELEDSGVYFCASSKDRGTYEQYFGPGTRLTVT.

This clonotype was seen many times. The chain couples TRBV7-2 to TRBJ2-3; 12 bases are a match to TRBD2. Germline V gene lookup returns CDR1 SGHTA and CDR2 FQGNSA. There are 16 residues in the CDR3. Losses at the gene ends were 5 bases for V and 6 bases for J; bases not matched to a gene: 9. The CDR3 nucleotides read TGTGCCAGCAGCCTTCCTAGCGGGAGGGCCGACGATACGCAGTATTTT. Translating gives CASSLPSGRADDTQYF.

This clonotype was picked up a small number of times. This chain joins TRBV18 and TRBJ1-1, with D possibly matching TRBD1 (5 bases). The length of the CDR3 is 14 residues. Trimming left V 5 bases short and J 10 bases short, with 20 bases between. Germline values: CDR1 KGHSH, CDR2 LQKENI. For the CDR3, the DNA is TGTGCCAGCTCAACGTCCGGGACCCAGAACGCAGCTTTCTTT. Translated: CASSTSGTQNAAFF.

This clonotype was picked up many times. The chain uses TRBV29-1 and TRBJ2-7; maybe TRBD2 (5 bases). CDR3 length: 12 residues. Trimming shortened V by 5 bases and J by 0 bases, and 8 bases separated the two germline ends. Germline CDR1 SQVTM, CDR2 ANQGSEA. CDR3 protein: CSVRTFSYEQYF. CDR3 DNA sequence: TGCAGCGTTAGGACTTTCTCCTACGAGCAGTACTTC.

The CDR3: CASSRGDSHYGYTF. For the CDR3, the DNA is TGTGCCAGCAGCAGGGGGGACAGCCACTATGGCTACACCTTC. This chain connects TRBV7-6 to TRBJ1-2; 7 bases map to TRBD1. This CDR3 has 14 residues. V was clipped by 5 bases and J by 3 bases; unmatched bases: 6. Germline values: CDR1 SGHVS, CDR2 FNYEAQ.

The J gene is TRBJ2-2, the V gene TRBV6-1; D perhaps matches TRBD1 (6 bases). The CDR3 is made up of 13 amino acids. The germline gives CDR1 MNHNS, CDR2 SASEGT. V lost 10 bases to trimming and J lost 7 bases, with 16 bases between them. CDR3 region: CAIRTVSLGELFF. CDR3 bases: TGTGCCATCCGGACAGTTTCCCTCGGGGAGCTGTTTTTT.

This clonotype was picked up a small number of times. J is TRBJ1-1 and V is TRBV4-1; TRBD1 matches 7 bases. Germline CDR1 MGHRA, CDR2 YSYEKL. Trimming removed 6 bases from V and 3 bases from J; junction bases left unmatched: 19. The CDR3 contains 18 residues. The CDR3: CASRPLSLRTGPHTEAFF. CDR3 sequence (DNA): TGCGCCAGCAGACCCCTAAGCCTTCGGACAGGACCCCACACTGAAGCTTTCTTT.

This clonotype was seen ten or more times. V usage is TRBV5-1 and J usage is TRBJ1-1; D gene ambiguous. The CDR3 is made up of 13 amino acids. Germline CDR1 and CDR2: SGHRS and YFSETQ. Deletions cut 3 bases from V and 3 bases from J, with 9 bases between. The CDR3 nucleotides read TGCGCCAGCAGCTCCGGGGTTGACACTGAAGCTTTCTTT. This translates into CASSSGVDTEAFF.